One sample yielded the 23 T cell receptor beta chains listed below, sequenced in a study of blood T cell repertoires in COVID-19. Libraries were prepared by immunoSEQ multiplex PCR; TCRdb keeps only in-frame clonotypes and omits some of them. The sample records 130,000 or so clones, approximately 86% being singletons. The sample comprised peripheral blood. These receptors were collected from a woman aged 55-69 years with acute or convalescent COVID-19.

The rearrangement joins TRBV30 to TRBJ2-7, with D possibly TRBD1 on 6 matching bases. The ends were cut back, 3 bases at V and 3 bases at J, with 9 bases in the middle. From germline, CDR1 is GTSNPN and CDR2 SVGIG (reference sequence). The CDR3 consists of 12 residues. The CDR3 DNA reads TGTGCCTGGAGCGGACAGCTCTACGAGCAGTACTTC. This sequence encodes CAWSGQLYEQYF.

This chain connects TRBV6-2 or TRBV6-3 to TRBJ2-1; TRBD1 matches 9 bases. The trim removed 5 bases at V and 8 bases at J, leaving 13 bases unmatched. Germline V lookup: CDR1 MNHEY, CDR2 SVGEGT. This CDR3 has 16 residues. CDR3 bases: TGTGCCAGCAGTATTTCCCGGACAGGGGTTATCGATGAGCAGTTCTTC. Translated: CASSISRTGVIDEQFF.

As DNA, the CDR3 is TGTGCCAGCAGTGGACAGGGGGGCACTGAAGCTTTCTTT. This sequence encodes CASSGQGGTEAFF. The rearrangement links TRBV28 to TRBJ1-1, with TRBD1 matching over 10 bases. This CDR3 region has 13 residues. V was clipped by 5 bases and J by 4 bases; unmatched bases: 1. Germline V gene sequence: CDR1 MDHEN, CDR2 SYDVKM. Full variable domain (remainder filled in from reference TRBV28 and TRBJ1-1): DVKVTQSSRYLVKRTGEKVFLECVQDMDHENMFWYRQDPGLGLRLIYFSYDVKMKEKGDIPEGYSVSREKKERFSLILESASTNQTSMYLCASSGQGGTEAFFGQGTRLTVV.

This clone is a singleton in its sample. The J gene is TRBJ1-1, the V gene TRBV24-1; a possible D gene is TRBD1 (5 bases). The CDR3 runs to 12 residues. The V gene's germline CDR1 is KGHDR and CDR2 SFDVKD. V was trimmed by 6 bases and J by 4 bases, leaving 8 bases between them. The CDR3 bases are TGTGCCACCAGTACGGGGGGCACTGAAGCTTTCTTT. It encodes CATSTGGTEAFF.

V usage is TRBV5-5 and J usage is TRBJ1-5, with D possibly TRBD1 on 6 matching bases. Germline V gene data show CDR1 as SGHKS and CDR2 as YYEKEE (reference sequence). Trimming shortened V by 3 bases and J by 0 bases, and 10 bases separated the two germline ends. CDR3 length equals 15 residues. The CDR3 sequence is CASSYRDPSNQPQHF. Here the CDR3 DNA reads TGTGCCAGCAGCTACAGGGATCCTAGCAATCAGCCCCAGCATTTT.

The rearrangement links TRBV9 to TRBJ2-5; 7 nucleotides line up with TRBD2. The CDR3 covers 15 residues. The germline gives CDR1 SGDLS, CDR2 YYNGEE. With 0 bases clipped from V and 2 bases from J, the junction kept 4 bases outside the gene matches. The CDR3 DNA is TGTGCCAGCAGCGTAGGGCTAGCGGAACAAGAGACCCAGTACTTC. Its protein is CASSVGLAEQETQYF.

The chain recombines TRBV7-8 with TRBJ2-1; unclear D gene. The CDR3 has 16 amino acids. Germline V lookup: CDR1 SGHVS, CDR2 FQNEAQ. V dropped 4 bases and J dropped 8 bases, with 21 bases sitting between them. The DNA for the CDR3 is TGTGCCAGCAGCTCAAGAATTCTCGTTACTTCCCATGAGCAGTTCTTC. Its protein product is CASSSRILVTSHEQFF.

This clone was observed once. CDR3 bases: TGCGCCAGCAGCCCGAGCGGCCCCTACGAGCAGTACTTC. Its protein product is CASSPSGPYEQYF. J is TRBJ2-7 and V is TRBV4-1; possibly TRBD2 for D (5 bases). The V and J ends lost 4 bases and 2 bases respectively, with 9 bases between them. The CDR3 extends over 13 amino acids. The germline CDR1 and CDR2 sequences are MGHRA and YSYEKL.

This CDR3 is CASSQDVVSNEQFF. CDR3 DNA sequence: TGCGCCAGCAGCCAAGATGTAGTGAGCAATGAGCAGTTCTTC. The chain joins TRBV4-3 to TRBJ2-1; D not certain. CDR3 length: 14 amino acids. The V gene lost 0 bases and the J gene lost 6 bases, with 9 bases spanning the gap. Germline V gene data show CDR1 as LGHNA and CDR2 as YSLEER.

This rearrangement joins TRBV19 to TRBJ1-1, with 7 bases matching TRBD1. The CDR3 spans 15 residues. The trim removed 6 bases at V and 0 bases at J, leaving 7 bases unmatched. CDR1 LNHDA and CDR2 SQIVND come from the germline V gene (reference sequence). The CDR3 DNA is TGTGCCAGTAGCCCTAGACAGGGATTGAACACTGAAGCTTTCTTT. Its translation is CASSPRQGLNTEAFF.

This clone has just one count. The chain uses TRBV11-3 and TRBJ2-7, with TRBD1 as a possible D gene (5 bases). V gave up 5 bases and J gave up 6 bases, with 11 bases separating them. The CDR3 consists of 12 residues. From germline, CDR1 is SGHNT and CDR2 YENEEA. CDR3 residues: CASSPDRGEQYF. The CDR3 DNA is TGTGCCAGCAGCCCCGACAGAGGCGAGCAGTACTTC. Based on the CDR3 plus reference TRBV11-3 and TRBJ2-7, the full variable domain is EAGVVQSPRYKIIEKKQPVAFWCNPISGHNTLYWYLQNLGQGPELLIRYENEEAVDDSQLPKDRFSAERLKGVDSTLKIQPAELGDSAVYLCASSPDRGEQYFGPGTRLTVT.

The V gene is TRBV5-6, the J gene TRBJ1-2, with 9 bases that match TRBD1. The germline V gene encodes CDR1 SGHDT and CDR2 YYEEEE. V was clipped by 1 base and J by 11 bases; unmatched bases: 3. This CDR3 has 12 amino acids. The CDR3 region is CASSLTGGAYTF. CDR3 nucleotides: TGTGCCAGCAGCTTGACAGGGGGCGCGTACACCTTC.

This chain joins TRBV29-1 and TRBJ2-2; TRBD2 matches 8 bases. Germline CDR1 SQVTM, CDR2 ANQGSEA. This CDR3 is 13 amino acids long. CDR3 protein: CAKTSANTGELFF. The CDR3 DNA is TGCGCTAAGACTAGCGCTAACACCGGGGAGCTGTTTTTT.

The rearrangement uses TRBV5-1 and TRBJ2-7, with TRBD1 matching 7 bases. The germline V gene has CDR1 SGHRS and CDR2 YFSETQ. This CDR3 is 12 amino acids long. Trimming removed 3 bases from V and 6 bases from J; junction bases left unmatched: 3. The CDR3 DNA sequence: TGCGCCAGCAGCTCAGCAGGGGGCGAGCAGTACTTC. This encodes CASSSAGGEQYF.

The chain joins TRBV30 to TRBJ2-7; 9 bases are a match to TRBD1. Trimming removed 3 bases from V and 2 bases from J; junction bases left unmatched: 2. CDR3 size: 13 residues. Germline lookup yields CDR1 GTSNPN and CDR2 SVGIG (reference sequence). The CDR3 here is CAWRTGGAYEQYF. In DNA form, the CDR3 reads TGTGCCTGGAGGACAGGGGGGGCCTACGAGCAGTACTTC.

The J gene is TRBJ2-5, the V gene TRBV6-5, with D possibly being TRBD1 (6 bases). Germline values: CDR1 MNHEY, CDR2 SVGAGI. The germline V and J ends were trimmed by 2 bases and 2 bases, with 12 bases remaining between them. The CDR3 is made up of 15 amino acids. The CDR3 protein is CASSYPTGLQETQYF. The CDR3 nucleotides are TGTGCCAGCAGTTACCCTACAGGGTTGCAAGAGACCCAGTACTTC.

The chain carries TRBV21-1 and TRBJ2-7; TRBD2 is taken as the D call from the table, unchecked against the DNA. TRBV21-1 is listed as a pseudogene. This CDR3 is built from 17 residues. In DNA, the CDR3 is TGTGCCAGCAGCAAAGGAATCCCAGCGGGGACCAGCTACGAGCAGTACTTC. Its protein is CASSKGIPAGTSYEQYF.

The rearrangement uses TRBV29-1 and TRBJ2-1; 7 nucleotides match TRBD2. With 4 bases clipped from V and 8 bases from J, the junction kept 8 bases outside the gene matches. This CDR3 region has 13 residues. Germline assignment: CDR1 SQVTM and CDR2 ANQGSEA. This CDR3 reads CSVVWTRSHEQFF. DNA for the CDR3: TGCAGCGTTGTATGGACTAGATCACATGAGCAGTTCTTC.

As DNA, the CDR3 is TGTGCCAGCAGCTTTAGCGGGGGCCGCACAGATACGCAGTATTTT. This codes for CASSFSGGRTDTQYF. The chain is built from TRBV5-5 and TRBJ2-3; 9 bases are a match to TRBD2. There are 15 residues in the CDR3. The trim removed 2 bases at V and 1 base at J, leaving 2 bases unmatched. CDR1 and CDR2 from the germline V gene are SGHKS and YYEKEE (reference sequence). Drawing the rest from reference TRBV5-5 and TRBJ2-3, the complete variable domain is DAGVTQSPTHLIKTRGQQVTLRCSPISGHKSVSWYQQVLGQGPQFIFQYYEKEERGRGNFPDRFSARQFPNYSSELNVNALLLGDSALYLCASSFSGGRTDTQYFGPGTRLTVL.

V is TRBV25-1 and J is TRBJ1-1, with D unclear. The germline CDR1 and CDR2 sequences are MGHDK and SYGVNS. Trimming pared 3 bases from V and 1 base from J, leaving 3 bases between. The CDR3 totals 12 residues. The CDR3 DNA follows: TGTGCCAGCAGTGACAAGAACACTGAAGCTTTCTTT. This sequence encodes CASSDKNTEAFF.

This clone was recorded a few times. The CDR3 loop is CASSYPPSEQYF. The DNA for the CDR3 is TGTGCCAGCAGTTACCCCCCGTCCGAGCAGTACTTC. The gene calls are TRBV6-6 and TRBJ2-7; D is uncertain. Germline V CDR1 and CDR2: MNHNY, SVGAGI (reference sequence). The CDR3 extends over 12 amino acids. Trimming removed 2 bases from V and 6 bases from J, with 8 bases in between.

The V and J genes are TRBV7-8 and TRBJ1-1; tentatively, D is TRBD1 (5 bases). The CDR3 is 16 residues long. The germline gives CDR1 SGHVS, CDR2 FQNEAQ. The germline V and J ends were trimmed by 4 bases and 0 bases, with 15 bases remaining between them. This chain's CDR3 is CASSSGDFRMNTEAFF. The CDR3 DNA follows: TGTGCCAGCAGCTCTGGGGACTTTAGGATGAACACTGAAGCTTTCTTT.

The chain has TRBV3-1 (or the pseudogene TRBV3-2) and TRBJ2-2, with 7 bases identical to TRBD1. This CDR3 contains 15 residues. V shed 4 bases and J 5 bases; nucleotides not matched to a gene: 7. Germline V lookup: CDR1 LGHDT, CDR2 YNNKEL (reference sequence). CDR3 nucleotides: TGTGCCAGCAGCCTGGCACAGGGGTGGACCGGGGAGCTGTTTTTT. Encoded protein: CASSLAQGWTGELFF.